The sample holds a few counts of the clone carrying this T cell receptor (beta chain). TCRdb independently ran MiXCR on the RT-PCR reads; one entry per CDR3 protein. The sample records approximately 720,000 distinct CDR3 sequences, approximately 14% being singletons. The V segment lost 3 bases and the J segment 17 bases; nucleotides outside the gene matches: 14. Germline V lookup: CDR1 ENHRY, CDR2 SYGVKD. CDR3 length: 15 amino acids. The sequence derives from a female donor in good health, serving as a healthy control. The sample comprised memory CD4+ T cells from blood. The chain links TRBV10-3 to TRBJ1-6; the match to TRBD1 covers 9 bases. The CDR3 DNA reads TGTGCCATCAGTGAACGGACAGGGGAGTATGGGATCGTCCACTTT. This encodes CAISERTGEYGIVHF.